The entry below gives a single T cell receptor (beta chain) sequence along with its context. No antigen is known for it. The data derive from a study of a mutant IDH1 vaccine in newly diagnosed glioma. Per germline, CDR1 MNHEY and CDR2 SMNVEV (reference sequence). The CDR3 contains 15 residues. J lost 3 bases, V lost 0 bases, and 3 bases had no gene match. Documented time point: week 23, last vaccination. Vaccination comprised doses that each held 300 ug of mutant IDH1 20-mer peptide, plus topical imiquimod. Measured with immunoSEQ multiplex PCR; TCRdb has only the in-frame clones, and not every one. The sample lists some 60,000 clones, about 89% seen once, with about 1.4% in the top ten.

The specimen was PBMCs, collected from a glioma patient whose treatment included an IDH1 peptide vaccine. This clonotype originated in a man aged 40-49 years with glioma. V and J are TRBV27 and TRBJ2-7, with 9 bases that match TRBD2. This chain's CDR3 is CASSLSGTSYYEQYF. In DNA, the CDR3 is TGTGCCAGCAGTTTATCAGGGACTAGCTACTACGAGCAGTACTTC.